The 29 T cell receptor beta chains below all came from one sample that was sequenced in a study of blood T cell repertoires in COVID-19. Data came from immunoSEQ multiplex PCR; TCRdb stores just in-frame clones and leaves some out. The table includes roughly 150,000 clones, roughly 84% detected once. Material for sequencing was peripheral blood. The receptors here all came from a woman in her forties or fifties in a cohort sampled during active or convalescent COVID-19.

V gene TRBV6-5 combines with J gene TRBJ2-1; TRBD1 matches 7 bases. This CDR3 has 13 amino acids. The ends lost 0 bases at V and 14 bases at J; junction bases unmatched: 7. Germline CDR1 and CDR2: MNHEY and SVGAGI. CDR3 amino acids: CASSYSGEGAKFF. CDR3 in DNA: TGTGCCAGCAGTTACTCAGGCGAGGGGGCAAAGTTCTTC.

This clone showed up just once. The chain recombines TRBV6-5 with TRBJ1-1; TRBD1 aligns across 12 bases. The CDR3 has 15 amino acids. Germline values: CDR1 MNHEY, CDR2 SVGAGI. V lost 5 bases and J lost 6; bases outside the gene matches: 7. The CDR3 nucleotides are TGTGCCAGCAGTACGGGACAGGGGGCGTTAGCTGAAGCTTTCTTT. Amino acids: CASSTGQGALAEAFF.

This chain uses TRBV12-5 with TRBJ1-3, with D possibly TRBD1 on 5 matching bases. V lost 7 bases to trimming and J lost 4 bases, with 14 bases between them. CDR1 is LGHNT, CDR2 FRNRAP, per germline. CDR3 length: 14 residues. CDR3 sequence (DNA): TGTGCTAGTGTCAATACAGGATCAGGAAACACCATATATTTT. It is translated as CASVNTGSGNTIYF.

This clone was observed a handful of times. The CDR3 sequence: CASRGGTEYGYTF. In nucleotides, the CDR3 is TGTGCCAGCAGGGGCGGGACGGAATATGGCTACACCTTC. V gene TRBV2 combines with J gene TRBJ1-2, with a possible D match to TRBD1 (5 bases). The CDR3 runs 13 residues. V lost 6 bases and J 5 bases, leaving 13 bases between the germline ends. Germline V gives CDR1 SNHLY, CDR2 FYNNEI.

The V gene is TRBV9, the J gene TRBJ2-1, with 10 bases identical to TRBD2. J was trimmed by 10 bases and V by 0 bases; bases with no gene match: 13. Per the germline V gene, CDR1 is SGDLS and CDR2 is YYNGEE. The CDR3 loop spans 17 amino acids. CDR3 coding DNA: TGTGCCAGCAGCGTAGAACTAGCGGGATCTTCCGGATGGGAGCAGTTCTTC. As protein: CASSVELAGSSGWEQFF. Full variable domain (rest looked up from reference TRBV9 and TRBJ2-1): DSGVTQTPKHLITATGQRVTLRCSPRSGDLSVYWYQQSLDQGLQFLIQYYNGEERAKGNILERFSAQQFPDLHSELNLSSLELGDSALYFCASSVELAGSSGWEQFFGPGTRLTVL.

This clone was counted a single time. CDR3 in amino acids: CASSIDKSFGANVLTF. The CDR3 DNA reads as TGTGCCAGTAGTATAGATAAAAGCTTTGGGGCCAACGTCCTGACTTTC. This chain links TRBV19 with TRBJ2-6; D not certain. V was clipped by 0 bases and J by 3 bases, with 9 bases between them. The V gene's germline CDR1 is LNHDA and CDR2 SQIVND (reference sequence). This CDR3 has 16 residues.

This chain links TRBV6-5 with TRBJ2-1; TRBD2 matches at 8 bases. Germline trimming cut 7 bases from V and 4 bases from J; bases unmatched to any gene: 3. The CDR3 runs 13 residues. Germline V CDR1 and CDR2: MNHEY, SVGAGI. CDR3 in amino acids: CASKPSGYNEQFF. The CDR3 region has the DNA TGTGCCAGCAAGCCTAGCGGGTACAATGAGCAGTTCTTC.

J is TRBJ2-1 and V is TRBV7-2; 15 positions match TRBD2. V shed 10 bases, J shed 0 bases, and the junction held 7 bases outside the gene matches. Germline V gene sequence: CDR1 SGHTA, CDR2 FQGNSA. The CDR3 consists of 17 residues. CDR3 protein: CATSGTSGGFSYNEQFF. DNA of the CDR3: TGTGCCACCTCCGGGACTAGCGGGGGGTTCTCCTACAATGAGCAGTTCTTC.

This clone was counted once. The CDR3 DNA is TGTGCCAGCTGGTCGACAGGGACAAATTCACCCCTCCACTTT. Amino acids: CASWSTGTNSPLHF. The chain uses TRBV4-2 and TRBJ1-6; 7 positions agree with TRBD1. The CDR3 totals 14 residues. Trimming cost V 8 bases and J 7 bases; bases outside gene matches: 8. Germline V gene lookup returns CDR1 LGHNA and CDR2 YNFKEQ.

The CDR3 loop reads CASSLDGTGGTFF. In nucleotides, the CDR3 is TGTGCCAGCAGTTTAGACGGGACAGGGGGAACTTTCTTT. This sequence joins TRBV12-3 or TRBV12-4 and TRBJ1-1; 11 bases line up with TRBD1. This CDR3 is 13 amino acids long. The junction had 4 bases not matched to a gene; V was cut back by 1 base and J by 12 bases.

This clone was detected only once. The rearrangement links TRBV3-1 (or the pseudogene TRBV3-2) to TRBJ1-1, with D perhaps matching TRBD1 (6 bases). Trimming took 6 bases from V and 6 from J, leaving 20 bases between them. The CDR3 spans 15 residues. CDR1 is LGHDT and CDR2 is YNNKEL in the germline V gene (reference sequence). CDR3 DNA: TGTGCCAGCAGTCTCCCCGGACAGTGGGACGCTGAAGCTTTCTTT. The encoded protein is CASSLPGQWDAEAFF.

This clone was seen only once. The chain has TRBV19 and TRBJ1-6; TRBD1 might be the D (6 bases). CDR1 is LNHDA and CDR2 is SQIVND in the germline V gene (reference sequence). There are 16 residues in the CDR3. V was shortened by 8 bases and J by 5 bases, with 19 bases between the two germline ends. In nucleotides, the CDR3 is TGTGCCAGTGGAAACCTCCGGACAGCAAATAATTCACCCCTCCACTTT. Translating gives CASGNLRTANNSPLHF.

The sample holds many counts of this clone. The chain combines TRBV19 with TRBJ2-1; tentative D call: TRBD1 (6 bases). V was pared by 3 bases and J by 5 bases, with 11 bases between. The CDR3 has 14 residues. Germline V gene lookup returns CDR1 LNHDA and CDR2 SQIVND (reference sequence). CDR3 sequence: CASSIQGPHNEQFF. The DNA for the CDR3 is TGTGCCAGTAGTATCCAGGGGCCCCACAATGAGCAGTTCTTC. The complete variable domain, with remaining parts taken from reference TRBV19 and TRBJ2-1, reads DGGITQSPKYLFRKEGQNVTLSCEQNLNHDAMYWYRQDPGQGLRLIYYSQIVNDFQKGDIAEGYSVSREKKESFPLTVTSAQKNPTAFYLCASSIQGPHNEQFFGPGTRLTVL.

This chain joins TRBV7-9 and TRBJ2-3; 16 bases agree with TRBD2. Looked up from germline, CDR1 is SEHNR and CDR2 is FQNEAQ (reference sequence). This CDR3 comprises 19 residues. V shed 6 bases, J shed 2 bases, and the junction held 11 bases outside the gene matches. CDR3 nucleotide sequence: TGTGCCAGCAGAGGGATGGGGACTAGCGGGGGGGCCCCCACAGATACGCAGTATTTT. It encodes CASRGMGTSGGAPTDTQYF.

The V and J genes are TRBV13 and TRBJ1-1; D perhaps matches TRBD1 (5 bases). This CDR3 spans 13 amino acids. V was clipped by 3 bases and J by 4 bases, with 9 bases between them. Per the germline V gene, CDR1 is PRHDT and CDR2 is FYEKMQ (reference sequence). The CDR3 here is CASSFRVGTEAFF. CDR3 in DNA: TGTGCCAGCAGCTTCAGGGTAGGCACTGAAGCTTTCTTT.

V and J are TRBV2 and TRBJ2-3; TRBD2 matches at 7 bases. The CDR3 totals 13 residues. The junction had 1 base not matched to a gene; V was cut back by 6 bases and J by 1 base. Germline CDR1 is SNHLY and CDR2 is FYNNEI. This CDR3 reads CASSSGGTDTQYF. Here the CDR3 DNA reads TGTGCCAGCAGCAGCGGGGGCACAGATACGCAGTATTTT. Complete variable domain (other parts from reference TRBV2 and TRBJ2-3): EPEVTQTPSHQVTQMGQEVILRCVPISNHLYFYWYRQILGQKVEFLVSFYNNEISEKSEIFDDQFSVERPDGSNFTLKIRSTKLEDSAMYFCASSSGGTDTQYFGPGTRLTVL.

The chain joins TRBV10-3 to TRBJ1-5; the match to TRBD1 covers 7 bases. V was clipped by 10 bases and J by 2 bases; unmatched bases: 8. CDR1 is ENHRY and CDR2 is SYGVKD in the germline V gene. The CDR3 has 14 amino acids. The CDR3 DNA follows: TGTGCCACCAATACAGGGGTGGGCAATCAGCCCCAGCATTTT. This sequence encodes CATNTGVGNQPQHF.

J is TRBJ1-4 and V is TRBV6-6; 12 bases agree with TRBD1. The CDR3 is 17 residues long. J was trimmed by 11 bases and V by 5 bases; bases with no gene match: 15. CDR1 is MNHNY and CDR2 is SVGAGI in the germline V gene (reference sequence). CDR3 in DNA: TGTGCCAGCAGTCATCCCCGGGACAGGGGGCTTCTGGGGAAACTGTTTTTT. It is translated as CASSHPRDRGLLGKLFF.

This chain links TRBV6-2 or TRBV6-3 with TRBJ1-5, with D possibly being TRBD1 (5 bases). The CDR3 loop spans 14 amino acids. V was trimmed by 4 bases and J by 5 bases, leaving 12 bases between them. CDR1 and CDR2 (germline): MNHEY, SVGEGT. The CDR3: CASSWSGMHQPQHF. For the CDR3, the DNA is TGTGCCAGCAGTTGGTCAGGGATGCATCAGCCCCAGCATTTT.

The genes are TRBV3-1 (or the pseudogene TRBV3-2) and TRBJ1-2; TRBD1 might be the D (5 bases). This CDR3 is 15 amino acids long. Per the germline V gene, CDR1 is LGHDT and CDR2 is YNNKEL (reference sequence). Trimming removed 2 bases at V and 1 base at J, with 11 bases between. CDR3 DNA: TGTGCCAGCAGCCAAACAGGAAAATTTAACTATGGCTACACCTTC. It translates to CASSQTGKFNYGYTF.

This chain links TRBV27 with TRBJ2-7, with 8 bases that match TRBD1. Germline CDR1 MNHEY, CDR2 SMNVEV (reference sequence). Losses at the gene ends were 6 bases for V and 0 bases for J; bases not matched to a gene: 4. CDR3 length: 14 residues. The CDR3 DNA is TGTGCCAGCAGGCTTCAGGGGGCCTCCTACGAGCAGTACTTC. Translating it yields CASRLQGASYEQYF.

Note on this clone: Other nucleotide sequences in the sample specify the same CDR3. This chain uses TRBV30 with TRBJ1-5; 7 positions agree with TRBD1. The ends lost 1 base at V and 5 bases at J; junction bases unmatched: 2. In germline, CDR1 is GTSNPN, CDR2 SVGIG (reference sequence). This CDR3 contains 13 residues. CDR3 in DNA: TGTGCCTGGAGTGCCCAGGGGGATCAGCCCCAGCATTTT. Protein sequence: CAWSAQGDQPQHF.

The chain couples TRBV6-1 to TRBJ2-2; D is unresolved. Germline V CDR1 and CDR2: MNHNS, SASEGT. Trimming shortened V by 2 bases and J by 5 bases, and 18 bases separated the two germline ends. The CDR3 loop spans 17 amino acids. The DNA for the CDR3 is TGTGCCAGCAGTGAACCGGGTAACGCTCTGAGGACCGGGGAGCTGTTTTTT. Translation gives CASSEPGNALRTGELFF.

The chain uses TRBV3-1 (or the pseudogene TRBV3-2) and TRBJ2-5; D remains unclear. CDR1 and CDR2 (germline): LGHDT, YNNKEL (reference sequence). This CDR3 has 12 residues. Trimming shortened V by 1 base and J by 4 bases, and 4 bases separated the two germline ends. This CDR3 reads CASSQASETQYF. The CDR3 DNA is TGTGCCAGCAGCCAAGCATCAGAGACCCAGTACTTC.

This rearrangement joins TRBV18 to TRBJ1-5, with TRBD1 as a possible D gene (5 bases). In germline, CDR1 is KGHSH, CDR2 LQKENI. The V end was cut by 4 bases, the J end by 0 bases, with 10 bases between. The CDR3 spans 15 residues. The CDR3 DNA follows: TGTGCCAGCTCACTGGACACGTTTAGCAATCAGCCCCAGCATTTT. Protein sequence: CASSLDTFSNQPQHF.

This clone was found once. The gene calls are TRBV6-2 or TRBV6-3 and TRBJ1-2; no reliable D call. Germline loops: CDR1 MNHEY, CDR2 SVGEGT. V was trimmed by 6 bases and J by 5 bases, leaving 19 bases between them. This CDR3 is 15 amino acids long. The CDR3 region is CASSQLRTGGYGYTF. The CDR3 DNA follows: TGTGCCAGCAGCCAGCTCCGGACCGGCGGGTATGGCTACACCTTC.

This clone was recorded a few times. The chain has TRBV4-1 and TRBJ2-2, with D possibly being TRBD1 (6 bases). In germline, CDR1 is MGHRA, CDR2 YSYEKL. The CDR3 covers 13 residues. Deletions cut 6 bases from V and 5 bases from J, with 10 bases between. The CDR3 DNA reads as TGCGCCAGCAGGCGTACAGGGACCGGGGAGCTGTTTTTT. This codes for CASRRTGTGELFF.

The sample holds a few counts of this clone. The gene calls are TRBV29-1 and TRBJ1-4; a possible D gene is TRBD1 (6 bases). V lost 7 bases, J lost 5 bases, and 14 bases lay in between. CDR1 is SQVTM and CDR2 is ANQGSEA in the germline V gene. This CDR3 contains 13 residues. The CDR3 loop is CSAVQGSNEKLFF. The CDR3 region has the DNA TGCAGCGCAGTACAGGGTTCCAATGAAAAACTGTTTTTT.

The V gene is TRBV7-7, the J gene TRBJ2-7, with 7 bases fitting TRBD1. J lost 3 bases, V lost 5 bases, and 7 bases had no gene match. Germline assignment: CDR1 SSHAT and CDR2 FNYEAQ (reference sequence). The length of the CDR3 is 14 residues. CDR3 DNA sequence: TGTGCCAGCAGCCGTGACGGACAGGTCTACGAGCAGTACTTC. Its translation: CASSRDGQVYEQYF. Based on the CDR3 plus reference TRBV7-7 and TRBJ2-7, the full variable domain is GAGVSQSPRYKVTKRGQDVTLRCDPISSHATLYWYQQALGQGPEFLTYFNYEAQPDKSGLPSDRFSAERPEGSISTLTIQRTEQRDSAMYRCASSRDGQVYEQYFGPGTRLTVT.